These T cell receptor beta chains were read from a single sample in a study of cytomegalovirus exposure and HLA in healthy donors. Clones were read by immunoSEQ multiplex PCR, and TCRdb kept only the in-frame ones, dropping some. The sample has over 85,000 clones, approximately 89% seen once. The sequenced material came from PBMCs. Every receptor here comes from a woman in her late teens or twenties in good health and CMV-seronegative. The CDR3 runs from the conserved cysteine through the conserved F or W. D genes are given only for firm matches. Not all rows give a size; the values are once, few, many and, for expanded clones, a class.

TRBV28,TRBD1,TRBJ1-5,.,TGTGCCAGCAGTCCCGGACAGGGTAGTGTTCAGCCCCAGCATTTT,CASSPGQGSVQPQHF
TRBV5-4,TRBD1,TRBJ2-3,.,TGTGCCAGCAGCCCCCCCGAGGGGGCGCTCCAGGCAGATACGCAGTATTTT,CASSPPEGALQADTQYF
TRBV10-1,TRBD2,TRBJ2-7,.,TGCGCCAGCAGTGAGTCGACGGCTAGCGGAACCTACGAGCAGTACTTC,CASSESTASGTYEQYF
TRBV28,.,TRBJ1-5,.,TGTGCCAGCAGTTCAGGGGCGAGGAAGGGCAATCAGCCCCAGCATTTT,CASSSGARKGNQPQHF
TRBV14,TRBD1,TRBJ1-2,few,TGTGCCAGCAGCCAAAAGGGACAGGGGGATATCTATGGCTACACCTTC,CASSQKGQGDIYGYTF
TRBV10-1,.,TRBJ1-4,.,TGCGCCAGTGCCTCTAAGGGGAAACTGTTTTTT,CASASKGKLFF
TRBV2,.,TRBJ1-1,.,TGTGCCAGCAGTATTAGACAGTATGAAGCTTTCTTT,CASSIRQYEAFF
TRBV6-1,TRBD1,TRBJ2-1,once,TGTGCCAGCACGAGACAGGGCGTATTGGATGAGCAGTTCTTC,CASTRQGVLDEQFF
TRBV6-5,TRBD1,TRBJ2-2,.,TGTGCCAGCAGTTCACGGGACAGTCGCGATACCGGGGAGCTGTTTTTT,CASSSRDSRDTGELFF
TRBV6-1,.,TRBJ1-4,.,TGTGCCAGCAGGATGGTTGTCGGGGATGAAAAACTGTTTTTT,CASRMVVGDEKLFF
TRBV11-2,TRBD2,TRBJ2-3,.,TGTGCCAGCAGCTTTTTACTAGCGGGGGGCCTTAGCACAGATACGCAGTATTTT,CASSFLLAGGLSTDTQYF
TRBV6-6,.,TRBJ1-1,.,TGTGCCAGCAAGAAGGACAGTTTGAACACTGAAGCTTTCTTT,CASKKDSLNTEAFF
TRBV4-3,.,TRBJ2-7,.,TGCGCCAGCAGCCAAGATACCCAGCGGGTCTCCTACGAGCAGTACTTC,CASSQDTQRVSYEQYF
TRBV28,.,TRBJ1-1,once,TGTGCCAGCAGTTTCGGAAGCGGGGACATGAACACTGAAGCTTTCTTT,CASSFGSGDMNTEAFF
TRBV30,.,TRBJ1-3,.,TGTGCCTGGAGTGTGAGAGGAAACACCATATATTTT,CAWSVRGNTIYF
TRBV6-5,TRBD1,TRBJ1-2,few,TGTGCCAGCAGTTTAGGACAGGGGGCTACTAACTATGGCTACACCTTC,CASSLGQGATNYGYTF
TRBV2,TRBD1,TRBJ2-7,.,TGTGCCAGCAGGGCGACAGGGGGATCCTACGAGCAGTACTTC,CASRATGGSYEQYF
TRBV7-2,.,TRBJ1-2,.,TGTGCCAGCAGCTTAATCTCGGGGGTTCGTACTAACTATGGCTACACCTTC,CASSLISGVRTNYGYTF
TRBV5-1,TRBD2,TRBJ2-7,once,TGCGCCAGCAGCTTGGGCGGGGGCTCCTACGAGCAGTACTTC,CASSLGGGSYEQYF
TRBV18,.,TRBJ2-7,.,TGTGCCAGCTCACCGAGAGATTACGAGCAGTACTTC,CASSPRDYEQYF
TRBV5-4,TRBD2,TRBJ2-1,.,TGTGCCAGCAGCTTGTATAGCGGGGCTTACAATGAGCAGTTCTTC,CASSLYSGAYNEQFF
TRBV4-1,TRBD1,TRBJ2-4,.,TGCGCCAGCAGCCAAGCCCTTCGGACAGGGGTCTCGACTTTAGCCAAAAACATTCAGTACTTC,CASSQALRTGVSTLAKNIQYF
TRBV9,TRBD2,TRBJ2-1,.,TGTGCCAGCAGCGTAGTGGCGGGAGGGAGCCACAATGAGCAGTTCTTC,CASSVVAGGSHNEQFF
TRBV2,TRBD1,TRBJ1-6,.,TGTGCCAGCAGGGGACAGGGATCTCAGGATTCACCCCTCCACTTT,CASRGQGSQDSPLHF
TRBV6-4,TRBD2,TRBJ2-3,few,TGTGCCAGCAGTGCTAGCGGGGGGGGCACAGATACGCAGTATTTT,CASSASGGGTDTQYF
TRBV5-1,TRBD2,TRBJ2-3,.,TGCGCCAGCAGCTTCTCTCTAGCGGGAGTGGCAGATACGCAGTATTTT,CASSFSLAGVADTQYF
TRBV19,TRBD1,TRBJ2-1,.,TGTGCCAGTAGTACGCACCCGGGACAGTCCTACAATGAGCAGTTCTTC,CASSTHPGQSYNEQFF
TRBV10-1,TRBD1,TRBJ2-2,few,TGCGCCAGCAGTGAGTCGCCAGGGGGAAGATCCGGGGAGCTGTTTTTT,CASSESPGGRSGELFF
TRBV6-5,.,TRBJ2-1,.,TGTGCCAGCAGACGAGGCGATGAGCAGTTCTTC,CASRRGDEQFF
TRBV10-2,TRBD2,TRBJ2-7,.,TGCGCCACCTCGATCCGGGGGCTAGCGGGAGGGATCGACGAGCAGTACTTC,CATSIRGLAGGIDEQYF
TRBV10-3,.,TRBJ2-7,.,TGTGCCATCAGTGATCGCCGCGACTGGGAGGAAGAGCAGTACTTC,CAISDRRDWEEEQYF
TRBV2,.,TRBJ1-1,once,TGTGCCAGCAGCGAGACAGAGAACACTGAAGCTTTCTTT,CASSETENTEAFF
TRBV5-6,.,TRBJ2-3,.,TGTGCCAGCAGCTTGTCAGGGGGCACAGATACGCAGTATTTT,CASSLSGGTDTQYF
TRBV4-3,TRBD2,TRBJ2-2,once,TGCGCCAGCAGCCAAGATAGGAGCGGGAGAACCGGGGAGCTGTTTTTT,CASSQDRSGRTGELFF
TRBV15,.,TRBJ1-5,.,TGTGCCACCAGCAGGGGAGATCAGCCCCAGCATTTT,CATSRGDQPQHF
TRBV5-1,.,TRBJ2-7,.,TGCGCCAGCAGCTTGGGAGAGTACGAGCAGTACTTC,CASSLGEYEQYF
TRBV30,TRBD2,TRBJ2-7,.,TGTGCCTGGAGTTTCATGGGAGGGTCCTACGAGCAGTACTTC,CAWSFMGGSYEQYF
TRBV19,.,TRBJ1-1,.,TGTGCCAGTAGGCTACCGGGAAATGAAGCTTTCTTT,CASRLPGNEAFF
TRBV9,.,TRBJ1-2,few,TGTGCCATCCGGGGTTCCTATGGCTACACCTTC,CAIRGSYGYTF
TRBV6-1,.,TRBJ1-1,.,TGTGCCAGCAGTGACACAGGGTACACTGAAGCTTTCTTT,CASSDTGYTEAFF
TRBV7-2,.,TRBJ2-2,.,TGTGCCAGCAGCTTTAACTTCGATAACACCGGGGAGCTGTTTTTT,CASSFNFDNTGELFF
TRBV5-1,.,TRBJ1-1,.,TGCGCCAGCAGCTTTTCCAGGGTCGATGCTGAAGCTTTCTTT,CASSFSRVDAEAFF
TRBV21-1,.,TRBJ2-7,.,TGTGCCAGCAGCAGGCGGACAGGCAACAGCTCCTACGAGCAGTACTTC,CASSRRTGNSSYEQYF
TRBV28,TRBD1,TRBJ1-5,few,TGTGCCAGCAGCCCTTCAGGGGGTGGCAATCAGCCCCAGCATTTT,CASSPSGGGNQPQHF
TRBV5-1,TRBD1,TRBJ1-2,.,TGCGCCAGTAGAGAAACACAGGGACAGTATGGCTACACCTTC,CASRETQGQYGYTF
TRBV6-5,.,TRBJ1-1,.,TGTGCCAGCAGTGCCCCAGCGGGGCGGAGAACTGAAGCTTTCTTT,CASSAPAGRRTEAFF
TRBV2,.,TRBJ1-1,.,TGTGCCAGCACTCTTTCGTCGGGGAACACTGAAGCTTTCTTT,CASTLSSGNTEAFF
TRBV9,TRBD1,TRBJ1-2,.,TGTGCCAGCAGCGGTACAGGGGGCCGAAACTATGGCTACACCTTC,CASSGTGGRNYGYTF
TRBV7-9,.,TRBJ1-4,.,TGTGCCAGCAGCCCTAAAGGGGTTCGAAATGAAAAACTGTTTTTT,CASSPKGVRNEKLFF
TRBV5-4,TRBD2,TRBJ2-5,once,TGTGCCAGCAGCCCGGGACTAGCGGAAGGGGTAAGGGAGACCCAGTACTTC,CASSPGLAEGVRETQYF
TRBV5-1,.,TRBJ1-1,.,TGCGCCAGCAGCTTTACTATGAACACTGAAGCTTTCTTT,CASSFTMNTEAFF